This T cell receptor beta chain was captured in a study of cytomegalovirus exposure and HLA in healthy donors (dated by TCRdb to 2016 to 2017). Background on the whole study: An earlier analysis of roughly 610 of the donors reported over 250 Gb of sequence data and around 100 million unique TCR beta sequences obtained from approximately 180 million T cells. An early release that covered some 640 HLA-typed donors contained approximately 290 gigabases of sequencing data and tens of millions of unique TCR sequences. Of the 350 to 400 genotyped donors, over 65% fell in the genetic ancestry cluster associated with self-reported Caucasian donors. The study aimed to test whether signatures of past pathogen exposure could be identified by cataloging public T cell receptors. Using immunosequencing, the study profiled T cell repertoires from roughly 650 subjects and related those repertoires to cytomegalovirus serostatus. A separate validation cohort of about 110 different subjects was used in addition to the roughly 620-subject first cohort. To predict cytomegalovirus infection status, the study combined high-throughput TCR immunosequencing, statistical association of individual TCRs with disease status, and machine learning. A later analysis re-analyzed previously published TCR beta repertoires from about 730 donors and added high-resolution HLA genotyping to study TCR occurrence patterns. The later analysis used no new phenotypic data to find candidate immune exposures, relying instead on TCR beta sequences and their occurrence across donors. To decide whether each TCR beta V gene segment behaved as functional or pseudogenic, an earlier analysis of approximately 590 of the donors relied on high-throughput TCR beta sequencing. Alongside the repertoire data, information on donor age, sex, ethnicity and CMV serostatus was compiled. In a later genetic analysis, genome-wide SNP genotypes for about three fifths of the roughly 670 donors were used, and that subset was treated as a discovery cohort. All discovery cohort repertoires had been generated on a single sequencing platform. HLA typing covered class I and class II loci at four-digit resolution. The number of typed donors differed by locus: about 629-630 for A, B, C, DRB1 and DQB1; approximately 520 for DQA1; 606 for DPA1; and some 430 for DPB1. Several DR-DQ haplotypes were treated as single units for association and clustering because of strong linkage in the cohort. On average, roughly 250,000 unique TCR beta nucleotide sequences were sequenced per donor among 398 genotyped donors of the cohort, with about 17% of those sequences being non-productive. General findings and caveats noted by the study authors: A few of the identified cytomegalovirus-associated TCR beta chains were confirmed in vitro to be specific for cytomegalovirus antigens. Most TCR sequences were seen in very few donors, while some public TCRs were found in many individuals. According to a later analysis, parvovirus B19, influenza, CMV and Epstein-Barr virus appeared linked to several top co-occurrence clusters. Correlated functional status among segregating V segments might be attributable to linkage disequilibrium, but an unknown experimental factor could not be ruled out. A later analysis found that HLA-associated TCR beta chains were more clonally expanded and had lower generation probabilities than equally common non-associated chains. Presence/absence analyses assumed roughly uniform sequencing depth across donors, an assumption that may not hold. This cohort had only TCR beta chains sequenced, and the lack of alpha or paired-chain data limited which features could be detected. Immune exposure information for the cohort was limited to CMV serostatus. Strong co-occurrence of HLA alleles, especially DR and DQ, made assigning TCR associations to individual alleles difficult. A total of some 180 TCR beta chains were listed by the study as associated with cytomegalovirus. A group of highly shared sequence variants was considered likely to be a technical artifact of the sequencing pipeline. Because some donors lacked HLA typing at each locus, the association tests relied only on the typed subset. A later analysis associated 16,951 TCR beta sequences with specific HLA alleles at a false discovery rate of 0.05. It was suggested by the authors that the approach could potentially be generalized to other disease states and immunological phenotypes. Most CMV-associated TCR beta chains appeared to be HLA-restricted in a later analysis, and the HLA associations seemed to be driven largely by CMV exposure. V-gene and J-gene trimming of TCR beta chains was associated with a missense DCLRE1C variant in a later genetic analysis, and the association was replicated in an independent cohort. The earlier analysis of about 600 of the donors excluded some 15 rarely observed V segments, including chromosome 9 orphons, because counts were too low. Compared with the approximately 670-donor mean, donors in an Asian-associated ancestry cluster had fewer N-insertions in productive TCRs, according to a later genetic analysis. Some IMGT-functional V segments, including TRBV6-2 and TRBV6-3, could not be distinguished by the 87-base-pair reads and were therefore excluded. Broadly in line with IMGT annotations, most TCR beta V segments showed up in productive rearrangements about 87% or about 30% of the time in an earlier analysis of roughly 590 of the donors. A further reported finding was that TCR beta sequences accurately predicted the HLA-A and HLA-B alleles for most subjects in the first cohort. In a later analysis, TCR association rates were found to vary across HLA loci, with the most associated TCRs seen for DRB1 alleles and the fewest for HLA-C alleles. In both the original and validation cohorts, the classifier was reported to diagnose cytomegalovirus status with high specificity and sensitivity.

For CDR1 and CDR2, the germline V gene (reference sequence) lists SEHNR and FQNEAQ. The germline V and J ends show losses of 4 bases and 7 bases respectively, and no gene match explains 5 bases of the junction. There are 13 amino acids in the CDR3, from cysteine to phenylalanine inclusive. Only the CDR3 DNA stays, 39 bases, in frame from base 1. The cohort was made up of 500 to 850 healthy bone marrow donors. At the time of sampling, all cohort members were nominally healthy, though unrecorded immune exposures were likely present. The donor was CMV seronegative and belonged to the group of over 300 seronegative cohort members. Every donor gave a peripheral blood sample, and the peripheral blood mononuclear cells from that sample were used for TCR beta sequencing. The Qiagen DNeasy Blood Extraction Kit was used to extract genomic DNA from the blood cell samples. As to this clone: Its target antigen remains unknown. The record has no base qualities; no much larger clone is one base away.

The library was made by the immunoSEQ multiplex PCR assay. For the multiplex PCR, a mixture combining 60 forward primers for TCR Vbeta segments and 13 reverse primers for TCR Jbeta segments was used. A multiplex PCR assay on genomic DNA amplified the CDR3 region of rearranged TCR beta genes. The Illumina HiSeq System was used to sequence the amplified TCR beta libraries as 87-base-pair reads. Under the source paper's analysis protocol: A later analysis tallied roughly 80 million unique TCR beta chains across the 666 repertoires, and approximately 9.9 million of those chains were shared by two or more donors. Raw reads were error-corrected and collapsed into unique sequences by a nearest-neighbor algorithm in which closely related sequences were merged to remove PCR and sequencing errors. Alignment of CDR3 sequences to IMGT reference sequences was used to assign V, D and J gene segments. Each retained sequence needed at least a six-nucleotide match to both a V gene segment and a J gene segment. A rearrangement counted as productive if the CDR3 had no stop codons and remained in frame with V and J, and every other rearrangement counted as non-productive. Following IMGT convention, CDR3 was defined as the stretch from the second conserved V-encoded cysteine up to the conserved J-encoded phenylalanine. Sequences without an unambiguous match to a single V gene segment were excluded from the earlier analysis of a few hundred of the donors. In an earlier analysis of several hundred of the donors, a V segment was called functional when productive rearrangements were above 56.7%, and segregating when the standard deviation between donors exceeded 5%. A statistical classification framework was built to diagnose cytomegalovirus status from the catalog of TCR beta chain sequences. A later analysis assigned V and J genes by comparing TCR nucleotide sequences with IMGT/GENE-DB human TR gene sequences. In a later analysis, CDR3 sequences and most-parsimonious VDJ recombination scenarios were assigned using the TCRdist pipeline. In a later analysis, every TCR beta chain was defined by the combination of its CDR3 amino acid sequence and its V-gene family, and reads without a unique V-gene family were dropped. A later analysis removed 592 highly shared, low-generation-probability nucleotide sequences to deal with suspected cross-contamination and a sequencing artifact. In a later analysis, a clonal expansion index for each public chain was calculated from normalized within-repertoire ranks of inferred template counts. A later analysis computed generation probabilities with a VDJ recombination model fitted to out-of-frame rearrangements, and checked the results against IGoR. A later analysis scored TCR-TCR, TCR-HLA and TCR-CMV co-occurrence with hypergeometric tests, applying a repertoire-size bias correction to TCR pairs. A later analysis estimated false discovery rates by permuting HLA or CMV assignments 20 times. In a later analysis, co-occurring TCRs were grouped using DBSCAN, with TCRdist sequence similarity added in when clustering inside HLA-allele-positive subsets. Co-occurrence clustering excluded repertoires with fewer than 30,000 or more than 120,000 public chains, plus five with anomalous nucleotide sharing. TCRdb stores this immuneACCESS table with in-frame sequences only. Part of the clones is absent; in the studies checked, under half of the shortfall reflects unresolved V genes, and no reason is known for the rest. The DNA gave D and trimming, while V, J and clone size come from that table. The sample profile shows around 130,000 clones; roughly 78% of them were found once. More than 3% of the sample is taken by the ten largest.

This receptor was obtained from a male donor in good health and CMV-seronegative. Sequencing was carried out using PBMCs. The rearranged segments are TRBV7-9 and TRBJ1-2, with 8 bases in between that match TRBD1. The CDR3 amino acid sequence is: CASSSTGEGGYTF. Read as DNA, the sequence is TGTGCCAGCAGCTCGACAGGGGAGGGTGGCTACACCTTC.